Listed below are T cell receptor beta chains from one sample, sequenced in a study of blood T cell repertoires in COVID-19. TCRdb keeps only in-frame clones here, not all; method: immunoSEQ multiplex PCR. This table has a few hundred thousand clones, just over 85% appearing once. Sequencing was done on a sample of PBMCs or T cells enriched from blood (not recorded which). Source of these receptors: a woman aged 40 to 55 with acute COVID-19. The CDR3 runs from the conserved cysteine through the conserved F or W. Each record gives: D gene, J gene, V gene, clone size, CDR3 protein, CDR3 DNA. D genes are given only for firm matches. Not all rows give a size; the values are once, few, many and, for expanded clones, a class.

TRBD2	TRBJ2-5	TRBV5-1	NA	CASSTPRLAGGVETQYF	TGCGCCAGCAGTACTCCGAGACTAGCGGGAGGAGTAGAGACCCAGTACTTC
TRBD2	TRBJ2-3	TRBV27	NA	CASSPTARLADMADTQYF	TGTGCCAGCAGTCCAACTGCCCGACTAGCGGATATGGCAGATACGCAGTATTTT
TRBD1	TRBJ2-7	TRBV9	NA	CASSVERTGAYEQYF	TGTGCCAGCAGCGTAGAGCGGACAGGAGCCTACGAGCAGTACTTC
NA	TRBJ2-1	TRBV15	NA	CATSRDNSYNEQFF	TGTGCCACCAGCAGAGACAATTCCTACAATGAGCAGTTCTTC
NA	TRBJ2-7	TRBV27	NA	CASKNSGAYEQYF	TGTGCCAGCAAGAATAGCGGCGCCTACGAGCAGTACTTC
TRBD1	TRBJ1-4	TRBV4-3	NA	CASSLLGQGGEKLFF	TGCGCCAGCAGCCTCCTAGGACAGGGTGGGGAAAAACTGTTTTTT
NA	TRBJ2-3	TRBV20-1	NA	CSASGSGTSTDTQYF	TGCAGTGCTAGTGGTAGCGGCACTAGCACAGATACGCAGTATTTT
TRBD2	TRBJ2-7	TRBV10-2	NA	CASSGPGLASSYEQYF	TGCGCCAGCAGTGGACCGGGACTAGCGAGTTCCTACGAGCAGTACTTC
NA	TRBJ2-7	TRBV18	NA	CASSPDSRSYEQYF	TGTGCCAGCTCCCCCGATTCAAGGAGCTACGAGCAGTACTTC
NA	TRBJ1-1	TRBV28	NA	CASSLRPGLGWAFF	TGTGCCAGCAGTCTCCGCCCGGGACTCGGGTGGGCTTTCTTT
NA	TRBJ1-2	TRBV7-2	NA	CASSLFQLIQTTNYGYTF	TGTGCCAGCAGCTTATTCCAGTTAATACAGACTACTAACTATGGCTACACCTTC
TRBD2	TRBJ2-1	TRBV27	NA	CASSSPSGRGFNEQFF	TGTGCCAGCAGTTCCCCTAGCGGGAGAGGTTTCAATGAGCAGTTCTTC
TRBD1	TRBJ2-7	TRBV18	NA	CASLGPGQGNEQYF	TGTGCCAGCTTGGGTCCGGGACAGGGGAACGAGCAGTACTTC
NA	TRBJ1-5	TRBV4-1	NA	CASSQAGNQPQHF	TGCGCCAGCAGCCAAGCAGGGAATCAGCCCCAGCATTTT
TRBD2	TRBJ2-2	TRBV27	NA	CASTAGGPTGELFF	TGTGCCAGCACCGCGGGAGGGCCCACCGGGGAGCTGTTTTTT
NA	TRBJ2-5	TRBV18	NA	CASSPPSTHVAQYF	TGTGCCAGCTCACCACCTAGCACACACGTGGCCCAGTACTTC
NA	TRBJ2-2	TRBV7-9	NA	CASSSELITGRELFF	TGTGCCAGCAGCTCAGAGCTGATAACGGGGAGGGAGCTGTTTTTT
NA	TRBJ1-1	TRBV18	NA	CTSSPQSGTDTEAFF	TGTACCAGCTCACCACAATCCGGTACGGACACTGAAGCTTTCTTT
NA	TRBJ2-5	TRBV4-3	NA	CASSSRAVQTGETQYF	TGCGCCAGCAGCTCCCGGGCGGTGCAGACAGGAGAGACCCAGTACTTC
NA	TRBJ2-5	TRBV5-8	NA	CASSLAETQYF	TGTGCCAGCAGCTTAGCAGAGACCCAGTACTTC
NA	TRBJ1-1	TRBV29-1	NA	CSGHREGTEAFF	TGCAGCGGTCACAGGGAGGGGACTGAAGCTTTCTTT
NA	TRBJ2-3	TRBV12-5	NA	CANSQGLGDTQYF	TGTGCTAACTCACAGGGTTTAGGAGATACGCAGTATTTT
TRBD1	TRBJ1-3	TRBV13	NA	CASSLRTGGSGNTIYF	TGTGCCAGCAGCCTTCGGACAGGGGGGTCTGGAAACACCATATATTTT
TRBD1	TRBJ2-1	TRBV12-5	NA	CASGLVRGGTGVKVEQFF	TGTGCTAGTGGTTTGGTACGAGGAGGGACAGGGGTAAAAGTTGAGCAGTTCTTC
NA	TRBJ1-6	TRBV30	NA	CAWSFRDSPLHF	TGTGCCTGGTCGTTCCGGGATTCACCCCTCCACTTT
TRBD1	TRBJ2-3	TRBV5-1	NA	CASRPTGTGVTDTQYF	TGCGCCAGCAGACCTACCGGGACAGGGGTCACAGATACGCAGTATTTT
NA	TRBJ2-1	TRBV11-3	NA	CASSSEGGMGNEQFF	TGTGCCAGCAGCTCCGAAGGGGGTATGGGCAATGAGCAGTTCTTC
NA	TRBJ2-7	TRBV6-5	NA	CASSYRTQSREQYF	TGTGCCAGCAGTTACCGGACACAATCGCGGGAGCAGTACTTC
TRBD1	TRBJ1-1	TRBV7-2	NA	CASSIQRTGSTEAFF	TGTGCCAGCAGCATACAGCGGACAGGGTCCACTGAAGCTTTCTTT
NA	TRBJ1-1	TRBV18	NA	CASSPAGNTEAFF	TGTGCCAGCTCCCCAGCAGGGAACACTGAAGCTTTCTTT
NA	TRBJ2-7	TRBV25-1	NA	CASSAGSLYEQYF	TGTGCCAGCAGTGCGGGATCTCTCTACGAGCAGTACTTC
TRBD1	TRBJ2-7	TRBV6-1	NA	CASSWGQGPSEQYF	TGTGCCAGCAGCTGGGGACAGGGCCCGAGCGAGCAGTACTTC
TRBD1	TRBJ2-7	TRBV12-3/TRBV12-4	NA	CASRPTGGEQYF	TGTGCCAGCAGACCTACAGGGGGCGAGCAGTACTTC
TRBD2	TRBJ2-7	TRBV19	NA	CASSMGLALEQYF	TGTGCCAGTAGCATGGGACTAGCGCTCGAGCAGTACTTC
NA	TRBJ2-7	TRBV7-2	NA	CASSLDYSSYEQYF	TGTGCCAGCAGCTTAGACTACTCCTCCTACGAGCAGTACTTC
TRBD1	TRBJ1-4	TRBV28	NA	CASRVRQGNNEKLFF	TGTGCCAGCAGGGTCCGACAGGGGAATAATGAAAAACTGTTTTTT
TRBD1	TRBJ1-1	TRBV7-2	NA	CASSKLKDRGMNTEAFF	TGTGCCAGCAGCAAGTTAAAGGACAGGGGGATGAACACTGAAGCTTTCTTT
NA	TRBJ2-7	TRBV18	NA	CASSPPSLALYEQYF	TGTGCCAGCTCACCACCGTCGCTAGCGCTATACGAGCAGTACTTC
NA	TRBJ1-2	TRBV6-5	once	CASSYSKGNPGGYTF	TGTGCCAGCAGTTACTCGAAGGGGAACCCCGGGGGCTACACCTTC